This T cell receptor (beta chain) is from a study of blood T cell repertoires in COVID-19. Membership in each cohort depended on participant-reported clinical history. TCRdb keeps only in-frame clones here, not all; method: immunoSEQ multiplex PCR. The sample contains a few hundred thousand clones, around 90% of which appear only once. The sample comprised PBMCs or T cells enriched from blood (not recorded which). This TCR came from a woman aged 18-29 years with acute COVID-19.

The CDR3 DNA follows: TGTGCCAGCAGCCAAGGCCTCCTCCGGGGGAGGAAAACAGATACGCAGTATTTT. Residues: CASSQGLLRGRKTDTQYF. The chain uses TRBV14 and TRBJ2-3; TRBD2 is a possible D gene (6 bases). Germline V CDR1 and CDR2: SGHDN, FVKESK. There are 18 residues in the CDR3. The V and J ends lost 1 base and 3 bases respectively, with 20 bases between them.